This TCR beta chain was observed in a study of graft-versus-host responses after intestinal transplantation. Study at large: Recipients had transplants, and these were multivisceral, liver-intestinal, or isolated intestinal. Each recipient received anti-thymocyte globulin induction, then tacrolimus and steroids for 2 to 3 years. Study-level findings and limits: Recipient marrow contained GvH clones, some of which appeared first in ileum or blood.

About this clone itself: Antigen: not known.

Libraries were prepared by immunoSEQ multiplex PCR; TCRdb keeps only in-frame clonotypes and omits some of them. The sample contains about 12,000 clones, roughly 93% of which appear only once. V was cut by 5 bases and J by 9 bases, with 8 bases left in between. The CDR3 is 12 residues long. From germline, CDR1 is SGHTA and CDR2 FQGTGA. The chain has TRBV7-3 and TRBJ1-6; D remains ambiguous. This receptor was taken from a human patient who received an intestinal transplant, so some T cells may come from the graft donor. Source: PBMCs, taken roughly 1,100 days after intestinal transplantation. The CDR3, as DNA: TGTGCCAGCAGCCCGCCCGGTTCACCCCTCCACTTT. It specifies CASSPPGSPLHF.